This T cell receptor beta chain was sequenced in a study of blood T cell repertoires in COVID-19. Turning to the study itself: The United States, Italy and Spain were the sources of the acute and convalescent COVID-19 samples. PBMCs, B-cell-depleted T cells, or T cells were the source of the cDNA or gDNA that made up the material.

Source study methods: Using reference gene primer amplification, nucleated cell counts were estimated. Libraries were prepared by immunoSEQ multiplex PCR; TCRdb keeps only in-frame clonotypes and omits some of them. Clone size and the V and J calls come from that table; the DNA yielded D and trimming. The data hold under 300,000 clones, with approximately 86% observed a single time. V was trimmed by 3 bases and J by 0 bases, leaving 6 bases between them. The CDR3 is 13 amino acids. CDR1 WNHNN and CDR2 SYGVQD come from the germline V gene (reference sequence). This clone was seen once. The chain joins TRBV10-1 to TRBJ2-7; tentatively, D is TRBD2 (5 bases). The sequence was collected from a woman aged 70-85 years with active or convalescent COVID-19. The sequenced material came from peripheral blood. CDR3 in amino acids: CASSDEGSYEQYF. The CDR3 nucleotides are TGCGCCAGCAGTGATGAGGGCTCCTACGAGCAGTACTTC.